The 18 T cell receptor beta chains in this list originate from one sample, sequenced in a study of T-cell reconstitution after alpha-beta-depleted transplantation in children (dated by TCRdb to the mid-2010s). Libraries were constructed by PCR. Sequencing relied on an Illumina HiSeq 2500. To normalize quantification of the TCRbeta repertoire, the TCR libraries were built with molecular barcoding that relied on unique molecular identifiers. TCRdb reworked the public reads: Q25 trimming with fastp, MiXCR clone assembly, productive beta chains retained. CDR3 protein sequences are deduplicated, and each keeps its most common genes and DNA. The table for this sample lists about 72,000 distinct CDR3 sequences; more than 5.5% of them were counted only once. The ten largest clonotypes hold less than 3% of the sample. The specimen comprised PBMCs from the stem cell graft donor, sampled from the stem cell graft. These receptors were taken from a human donor who donated a stem cell graft to a child with acute lymphoblastic leukemia.

In this sample, this clonotype turned up a few times. The chain has TRBV20-1 and TRBJ2-3, with no clear D. With 3 bases removed from V and 0 bases from J, the gap between germline ends came to 10 bases. CDR1 is DFQATT and CDR2 is SNEGSKA in the germline V gene (reference sequence). The CDR3 runs 14 residues. The CDR3 sequence is CSASWSTSTDTQYF. The CDR3 DNA reads TGCAGTGCTAGTTGGAGTACTAGCACAGATACGCAGTATTTT.

This clonotype was seen a handful of times. V usage is TRBV6-5 and J usage is TRBJ1-5; a possible D gene is TRBD1 (6 bases). This CDR3 region has 16 residues. V lost 0 bases to trimming and J lost 3 bases, with 12 bases between them. CDR1 is MNHEY, CDR2 SVGAGI, per germline. For the CDR3, the DNA is TGTGCCAGCAGTTACTCTGGGGCAGGGGACAATCAGCCCCAGCATTTT. Protein sequence: CASSYSGAGDNQPQHF.

This clonotype was found many times. This chain links TRBV28 with TRBJ1-3; D uncertain. CDR1 and CDR2 (germline): MDHEN, SYDVKM. The CDR3 runs 18 residues. The V gene lost 4 bases and the J gene lost 0 bases, with 19 bases spanning the gap. The DNA for the CDR3 is TGTGCCAGCAGTTATTTTCCCCCCCCGCAGAGCTCTGGAAACACCATATATTTT. The encoded protein is CASSYFPPPQSSGNTIYF.

In this sample, this clonotype turned up many times. CDR3 sequence reads: CASSTRTSGSYEQYF. The CDR3 bases are TGTGCCAGCAGCACACGGACTAGTGGTTCCTACGAGCAGTACTTC. J is TRBJ2-7 and V is TRBV11-2; 7 bases are shared with TRBD2. CDR1 SGHAT and CDR2 FQNNGV come from the germline V gene. V dropped 5 bases and J dropped 1; count of bases not matched to a gene: 8. This CDR3 comprises 15 residues.

This clonotype was counted between two and nine times. This CDR3 is missing its conserved last phenylalanine or tryptophan, likely due to a read error. This rearrangement joins TRBV2 to TRBJ2-7; 11 bases match TRBD2. The CDR3 spans 14 residues. Trimming cost V 5 bases and J 6 bases; bases outside gene matches: 6. Germline-derived CDR1 and CDR2 are SNHLY and FYNNEI. The CDR3 is CASSLPGLAAEQYI. The DNA for the CDR3 is TGTGCCAGCAGTCTCCCGGGACTAGCGGCCGAGCAGTACATC.

Many counts were recorded for this clonotype. The genes are TRBV7-9 and TRBJ2-6; 8 bases are shared with TRBD1. V dropped 5 bases and J dropped 0; count of bases not matched to a gene: 6. CDR3 length: 17 amino acids. Germline V gene lookup returns CDR1 SEHNR and CDR2 FQNEAQ (reference sequence). In DNA, the CDR3 is TGTGCCAGCAGCCCGGACAGGGCTTTCTCTGGGGCCAACGTCCTGACTTTC. This translates into CASSPDRAFSGANVLTF.

This clonotype was picked up many times. V gene TRBV6-2 or TRBV6-3 combines with J gene TRBJ2-1; 10 nucleotides align to TRBD2. The CDR3 consists of 15 residues. CDR1 MNHEY and CDR2 SVGEGT come from the germline V gene. After removal of 5 bases from V and 14 bases from J, the junction contained 15 bases not matched to a gene. The CDR3 spells CASSLGLAVVDGEFF. The CDR3 bases are TGTGCCAGCAGTCTAGGACTAGCGGTTGTTGATGGGGAGTTCTTC.

This clonotype was seen many times. The chain joins TRBV21-1 to TRBJ2-5; TRBD1 is taken as the D call from the table, unchecked against the DNA. TRBV21-1 is classified as a pseudogene. This CDR3 is 13 amino acids long. CDR3 bases: TGTGCCAGCCCCGGGACAGGAGGGGAGACCCAGTACTTC. This codes for CASPGTGGETQYF.

This clonotype was detected many times. The CDR3 spells CASSTNRQGNEQFF. The CDR3 nucleotides read TGTGCCAGCTCAACCAACCGACAGGGGAATGAGCAGTTCTTC. This sequence joins TRBV18 and TRBJ2-1; 8 positions agree with TRBD1. Unmatched junction bases numbered 7, after V lost 5 bases and J lost 7 bases. Germline CDR1 reads KGHSH; CDR2 reads LQKENI. The CDR3 length is 14 residues.

This clonotype was seen a few times. The chain joins TRBV28 to TRBJ1-5; D possibly corresponds to TRBD1 (6 bases). The CDR3 contains 18 residues. Trimming stripped 2 bases from V and 1 base from J, with 18 bases between. The V gene's germline CDR1 is MDHEN and CDR2 SYDVKM. The CDR3 loop reads CASSLGIGGRVSNQPQHF. The CDR3, as DNA: TGTGCCAGCAGTTTAGGGATTGGGGGGCGAGTGAGCAATCAGCCCCAGCATTTT.

This clonotype was counted only a few times. The CDR3 coding sequence is TGCAGTGCCAAAGAGTCTAGCGGGGGGAATGAGCAGTTCTTC. Translating it yields CSAKESSGGNEQFF. This chain connects TRBV20-1 to TRBJ2-1, with TRBD2 matching over 11 bases. The CDR3 has 14 residues. V trimming: 6 bases; J trimming: 7 bases; junction bases outside the gene matches: 8. Per germline, CDR1 DFQATT and CDR2 SNEGSKA (reference sequence).

This clonotype showed up many times. The rearrangement joins TRBV14 to TRBJ2-1; 7 bases fit TRBD1. J gave up 2 bases and V 2 bases, and 9 bases lay outside the gene matches. This CDR3 spans 17 amino acids. CDR1 and CDR2 from the germline V gene are SGHDN and FVKESK. The CDR3 coding sequence is TGTGCCAGCAGCCAACCCCGACAGGGCCCTGCCTACAATGAGCAGTTCTTC. It is translated as CASSQPRQGPAYNEQFF.

The J gene is TRBJ1-2, the V gene TRBV6-6; TRBD1 aligns across 11 bases. The CDR3 spans 17 residues. The germline CDR1 and CDR2 sequences are MNHNY and SVGAGI (reference sequence). With 2 bases clipped from V and 6 bases from J, the junction kept 11 bases outside the gene matches. The CDR3 spells CASSYQKPGQGVNGYTF. The CDR3 region has the DNA TGTGCCAGCAGTTACCAAAAACCGGGACAGGGGGTTAATGGCTACACCTTC.

This clonotype was detected many times. The chain uses TRBV5-1 and TRBJ2-7; D ambiguous. Trimming left V 3 bases short and J 2 bases short, with 15 bases between. The CDR3 is made up of 15 amino acids. In germline, CDR1 is SGHRS, CDR2 YFSETQ. The CDR3, as DNA: TGCGCCAGCAGCTCGGACCCCGGACCAACCTACGAGCAGTACTTC. The encoded protein is CASSSDPGPTYEQYF.

This chain uses TRBV7-2 with TRBJ2-5; 9 nucleotides agree with TRBD2. This CDR3 is 15 amino acids long. J gave up 0 bases and V 5 bases, and 4 bases lay outside the gene matches. Germline CDR1 SGHTA, CDR2 FQGNSA. CDR3 amino acids: CASSPSGGYQETQYF. CDR3 DNA sequence: TGTGCCAGCAGCCCCAGCGGGGGGTACCAAGAGACCCAGTACTTC.

With respect to this clonotype: Since a much larger clone is just one base distant, this may be a read error. The V call is TRBV12-3 or TRBV12-4, the J call TRBJ2-2; 10 nucleotides line up with TRBD1. The CDR3 length is 17 residues. The DNA of the CDR3 is TGTACCAGCTGTTTGAAGACAGGGGGCCTGAACACCGGGGAGCTGTTTTTT. Protein product: CTSCLKTGGLNTGELFF.

This clonotype occurred a few times. The gene calls are TRBV12-3 or TRBV12-4 and TRBJ1-5, with TRBD1 matching 7 bases. The V gene end was trimmed by 4 bases and the J gene end by 0 bases; junction bases not matched to a gene: 6. This CDR3 is 16 amino acids long. Written as DNA, the CDR3 is TGTGCCAGCAGTTCGGATACAGGGGTTAGCAATCAGCCCCAGCATTTT. As protein: CASSSDTGVSNQPQHF.

This clonotype was seen only a few times. The rearrangement links TRBV14 to TRBJ2-1, with unresolved D. The V end was cut by 4 bases, the J end by 1 base, with 17 bases between. The CDR3 length is 17 residues. CDR1 is SGHDN, CDR2 FVKESK, per germline. This CDR3 reads CASSPLGCATSYNEQFF. As DNA, the CDR3 is TGTGCCAGCAGCCCTCTTGGGTGCGCAACATCCTACAATGAGCAGTTCTTC.